This T cell receptor beta chain was sequenced in a study of regulatory and conventional T cells in RAG deficiency. General observations from the study: Shorter CDR3s in all patient subsets; >85% Treg-Tconv overlap in Omenn. Treg unique TCR beta sequences were approximately 95-fold fewer in Omenn syndrome and CID/AS patients than controls. Control T-cell subsets had markedly higher Shannon entropy and lower Simpson indices than RAG-deficient patients.

This clone occurred once. Its specificity is not known. TCRdb's copy holds only in-frame clones and misses some; the assay was immunoSEQ multiplex PCR. The top ten clones hold about an eighth of a sample with tens of thousands of clones, over 75% of them seen once. This CDR3 comprises 12 residues. Per the germline V gene, CDR1 is SQVTM and CDR2 is ANQGSEA. V was cut by 6 bases and J by 4 bases, with 12 bases left in between. A further study also used this sample, focusing on regulatory T cells. Per that paper: The PCR used 52 TRBV and 13 TRBJ primers. Patient repertoires had restricted TRB V-J pairs and skewed V and J usage, most in Tregs.

Sequences were obtained from CD8+ T cells sorted from blood. The chain has TRBV29-1 and TRBJ1-2; perhaps TRBD1 as D (6 bases). This clonotype originated in a human donor in good health. CDR3 loop: CSVSTGIYGYTF. The CDR3 region has the DNA TGCAGCGTCTCGACAGGAATCTATGGCTACACCTTC.